Sequencing of this T cell receptor (beta chain) was carried out in a study of T cells expressing NK-cell markers. For the study at large: Just one sequenced donor of eight was HCMV-seronegative, while seven were seropositive.

Study-wide results and caveats: As a fraction of CD8+ T cells, dominant NKG2C+ clonotypes reached about 1.0-7.0% in six donors.

No DNA is given; TCRdb re-called the 5' RACE reads and lists each CDR3 protein once. Recorded for this sample: 400,000 to 450,000 distinct CDR3 sequences. Points on this clonotype: Antigen: not known.

The CDR3 runs 13 residues. The rearrangement uses TRBV12-3 or TRBV12-4 and TRBJ2-1; TCRdb's D gene call, TRBD1, goes unchecked for lack of DNA. Sequences were obtained from blood T cells: a sorted CD56 or NKG2C T cell subset, CD4+ or CD8+ T cells, or bulk PBMC T cells (not recorded which). This receptor was identified in a woman between 18 and 70 years old in good health. CDR3 loop: CASGGQENNEQFF.